Below are 22 T cell receptor beta chains sequenced from a single sample in a study of regulatory T cells in long-lasting Graves disease. Time point: newly diagnosed GD, antithyroid drugs for less than 3 months. The TCR library was made from RNA that had been extracted from PBMCs in TRIzol. To make TCR beta libraries, researchers used iRepertoire HTBI primers and Arm-PCR of CDR3 regions. TCRdb called the multiplex PCR reads again in MiXCR, with one record for every CDR3 protein. The sample contains 420,000 or so distinct CDR3 sequences, around 15% of which appear only once. These data were also reused for a study on T cells in Graves' hyperthyroidism and ophthalmopathy.

This specimen consisted of peripheral blood mononuclear cells (PBMCs), obtained at new diagnosis, from a patient treated with antithyroid drugs. Receptors originate from a woman younger than 30 with Graves disease.

This clonotype appeared many times. CDR3 protein: CATSPSGKETQYF. The CDR3 region has the DNA TGTGCCACCAGCCCTAGCGGAAAAGAGACCCAGTACTTC. The chain joins TRBV24-1 to TRBJ2-5, with 7 bases aligning to TRBD2. Germline V CDR1 and CDR2: KGHDR, SFDVKD. The V gene end was trimmed by 7 bases and the J gene end by 3 bases; junction bases not matched to a gene: 4. The CDR3 spans 13 residues.

The chain has TRBV10-3 and TRBJ2-5, with D possibly being TRBD2 (6 bases). Germline CDR1 ENHRY, CDR2 SYGVKD. V lost 6 bases, J lost 5 bases, and 13 bases lay in between. CDR3 length equals 13 residues. The chain's CDR3 is CAISPRGGETQYF. CDR3 sequence (DNA): TGTGCCATCAGCCCGCGGGGCGGGGAGACCCAGTACTTC.

The sample holds a few counts of this clonotype. The chain is built from TRBV9 and TRBJ2-5, with D perhaps TRBD2 (5 bases). The V gene's germline CDR1 is SGDLS and CDR2 YYNGEE. The CDR3 is made up of 16 amino acids. Trimming took 1 base from V and 2 from J, leaving 15 bases between them. The CDR3 is CASSVSMDLGQETQYF. The CDR3 nucleotides read TGTGCCAGCAGCGTATCCATGGACTTGGGACAAGAGACCCAGTACTTC. The entire variable domain, with the rest obtained from reference TRBV9 and TRBJ2-5, is as follows: DSGVTQTPKHLITATGQRVTLRCSPRSGDLSVYWYQQSLDQGLQFLIQYYNGEERAKGNILERFSAQQFPDLHSELNLSSLELGDSALYFCASSVSMDLGQETQYFGPGTRLLVL.

Concerning this clonotype itself: One base away lies a much larger clone, so this may be a sequencing read error. The chain combines TRBV30 with TRBJ2-7; D might be TRBD2 (7 bases). CDR1 GTSNPN and CDR2 SVGIG come from the germline V gene (reference sequence). This CDR3 is built from 14 residues. Here the CDR3 reads CAWSLGGLSYEQHF. CDR3 nucleotide sequence: TGTGCCTGGAGTCTAGGGGGACTATCCTACGAGCAGCACTTC.

The chain employs TRBV6-1 and TRBJ2-1; D might be TRBD1 (5 bases). The germline V gene has CDR1 MNHNS and CDR2 SASEGT. This CDR3 is built from 13 residues. V was trimmed by 7 bases and J by 4 bases, leaving 11 bases between them. The CDR3 spells CASNRQKYNEQFF. Here the CDR3 DNA reads TGTGCCAGCAATAGACAGAAATACAATGAGCAGTTCTTC.

This clonotype appeared a few times. This rearrangement joins TRBV6-2 or TRBV6-3 to TRBJ2-3; weak D call: TRBD2 (6 bases). V gave up 6 bases and J gave up 0 bases, with 16 bases separating them. Germline CDR1 MNHEY, CDR2 SVGEGT. The CDR3 sequence is 16 residues long. The CDR3 DNA reads as TGTGCCAGCAGCTACGGCCCGGGAGCCAGCACAGATACGCAGTATTTT. Its protein is CASSYGPGASTDTQYF.

The CDR3 coding sequence is TGTGCCAGCAGTTACTCTGACTACAATGAGCAGTTCTTC. Residues: CASSYSDYNEQFF. The chain is built from TRBV6-5 and TRBJ2-1, with no clear D. This CDR3 has 13 residues. Per the germline V gene, CDR1 is MNHEY and CDR2 is SVGAGI. V was pared by 0 bases and J by 3 bases, with 3 bases between.

This clonotype showed up just a few times. The germline gene is not matched at one end of the junction; a read error may be the cause. This chain links TRBV11-2 with TRBJ2-1; possible D gene TRBD1, 6 bases. The CDR3 has 19 residues. Germline CDR1 SGHAT, CDR2 FQNNGV. This CDR3 reads CASSLGGEQYTSSYNEQFF. In nucleotides, the CDR3 is TGTGCCAGCAGTTTAGGGGGAGAACAGTATACCAGCTCCTACAATGAGCAGTTCTTC. Looking up the rest from reference TRBV11-2 and TRBJ2-1 gives the full variable domain: EAGVAQSPRYKIIEKRQSVAFWCNPISGHATLYWYQQILGQGPKLLIQFQNNGVVDDSQLPKDRFSAERLKGVDSTLKIQPAKLEDSAVYLCASSLGGEQYTSSYNEQFFGPGTRLTVL.

The chain recombines TRBV20-1 with TRBJ2-3; no reliable D call. The CDR3 length is 14 residues. Germline loops: CDR1 DFQATT, CDR2 SNEGSKA (reference sequence). Trimming left V 5 bases short and J 1 base short, with 13 bases between. In nucleotides, the CDR3 is TGCAGTGCTTTCCCGCTTTTAGGCACAGATACGCAGTATTTT. Its protein is CSAFPLLGTDTQYF.

This sequence joins TRBV6-1 and TRBJ1-2, with unresolved D. Trimming shortened V by 0 bases and J by 4 bases, and 6 bases separated the two germline ends. CDR3 length: 13 amino acids. Per the germline V gene, CDR1 is MNHNS and CDR2 is SASEGT. CDR3 amino acids: CASSEAHSYGYTF. The DNA for the CDR3 is TGTGCCAGCAGTGAAGCTCACAGCTATGGCTACACCTTC.

The gene calls are TRBV5-4 and TRBJ2-2, with D tentatively TRBD2 (5 bases). The CDR3 is made up of 15 amino acids. CDR1 and CDR2 from the germline V gene are SGHNT and YYREEE (reference sequence). V lost 4 bases to trimming and J lost 1 base, with 11 bases between them. The CDR3 reads CASSLAVMNTGELFF. In nucleotides, the CDR3 is TGTGCCAGCAGCCTAGCAGTGATGAACACCGGGGAGCTGTTTTTT.

At least ten counts were recorded for this clonotype. The chain employs TRBV3-1 and TRBJ2-1, with D possibly being TRBD2 (5 bases). The V gene lost 4 bases and the J gene lost 6 bases, with 10 bases spanning the gap. The CDR3 spans 13 residues. Germline V CDR1 and CDR2: LGHDT, YNNKEL (reference sequence). The CDR3 coding sequence is TGTGCCAGCAGCCCCGGGGTCTCCAATGAGCAGTTCTTC. It yields the protein CASSPGVSNEQFF.

This clonotype has ten or more counts. The chain couples TRBV6-2 or TRBV6-3 to TRBJ2-7; 11 bases match TRBD2. The junction had 16 bases not matched to a gene; V was cut back by 0 bases and J by 0 bases. Germline assignment: CDR1 MNHEY and CDR2 SVGEGT. The CDR3 extends over 21 amino acids. The DNA for the CDR3 is TGTGCCAGCAGTTACTCCCCAGGGACTAGCGGATCCCGTTCTAGCTCCTACGAGCAGTACTTC. Its protein product is CASSYSPGTSGSRSSSYEQYF.

This clonotype was seen ten or more times. The CDR3 DNA reads as TGTGCCAGCAGGATCGGTGGGGGACAAGAGACCCAGTACTTC. As protein: CASRIGGGQETQYF. This chain links TRBV28 with TRBJ2-5; either TRBD1 or TRBD2 may fit D (5 bases each). The CDR3 is 14 residues long. The V gene's germline CDR1 is MDHEN and CDR2 SYDVKM. Trimming pared 6 bases from V and 2 bases from J, leaving 13 bases between.

This chain connects TRBV5-1 to TRBJ2-1, with D possibly matching TRBD2 (6 bases). The CDR3 spans 15 residues. In germline, CDR1 is SGHRS, CDR2 YFSETQ. Trimming pared 0 bases from V and 7 bases from J, leaving 14 bases between. The CDR3 spells CASSLVGRNVNEQFF. CDR3 coding DNA: TGCGCCAGCAGCTTGGTGGGGAGGAATGTTAATGAGCAGTTCTTC.

The V and J genes are TRBV20-1 and TRBJ2-5; D ambiguous. Trimming cost V 3 bases and J 2 bases, with 10 bases left between them. Germline assignment: CDR1 DFQATT and CDR2 SNEGSKA (reference sequence). This CDR3 is 13 amino acids long. The CDR3 is CSAREQSQETQYF. The CDR3 DNA is TGCAGTGCTAGGGAGCAAAGTCAAGAGACCCAGTACTTC.

This clonotype was counted many times. The chain couples TRBV7-3 to TRBJ1-2, with TRBD1 matching 8 bases. Germline CDR1 reads SGHTA; CDR2 reads FQGTGA. V dropped 5 bases and J dropped 8; count of bases not matched to a gene: 7. The CDR3 spans 13 residues. CDR3 residues: CASSRTGSEGYTF. CDR3 DNA: TGTGCCAGCAGCCGGACAGGGTCAGAGGGCTACACCTTC.

The chain combines TRBV24-1 with TRBJ2-1; possible D gene TRBD2, 6 bases. Germline CDR1 reads KGHDR; CDR2 reads SFDVKD. Trimming left V 12 bases short and J 7 bases short, with 12 bases between. The CDR3 sequence is 11 residues long. The CDR3: CAASEGNEQFF. In DNA form, the CDR3 reads TGTGCCGCCTCGGAGGGGAATGAGCAGTTCTTC.

This clonotype was seen a handful of times. The rearrangement uses TRBV12-3 or TRBV12-4 and TRBJ2-3, with D possibly TRBD2 on 6 matching bases. The CDR3 sequence is 13 residues long. The V end was cut by 7 bases, the J end by 2 bases, with 10 bases between. Here the CDR3 reads CASTSDNTDTQYF. The CDR3 bases are TGTGCCAGCACTAGCGACAACACAGATACGCAGTATTTT.

This clonotype was recorded a few times. This chain joins TRBV5-1 and TRBJ2-3; TRBD1 or TRBD2 may be the D gene (5 bases each). Germline assignment: CDR1 SGHRS and CDR2 YFSETQ. The CDR3 has 18 residues. V was trimmed by 0 bases and J by 1 base, leaving 18 bases between them. The CDR3 sequence: CASSLAKGLGRGTDTQYF. The CDR3 coding sequence is TGCGCCAGCAGCTTGGCCAAAGGTCTGGGACGAGGCACAGATACGCAGTATTTT. Complete variable domain (other parts from reference TRBV5-1 and TRBJ2-3): KAGVTQTPRYLIKTRGQQVTLSCSPISGHRSVSWYQQTPGQGLQFLFEYFSETQRNKGNFPGRFSGRQFSNSRSEMNVSTLELGDSALYLCASSLAKGLGRGTDTQYFGPGTRLTVL.

This clonotype has a count of ten or more. The V and J genes are TRBV9 and TRBJ2-3, with TRBD2 matching over 8 bases. V lost 7 bases and J lost 4; bases outside the gene matches: 11. Germline lookup yields CDR1 SGDLS and CDR2 YYNGEE. This CDR3 has 15 residues. The CDR3 DNA is TGTGCCAGCTCTCAGAGGGCGGGGGGACCAGATACGCAGTATTTT. It yields the protein CASSQRAGGPDTQYF.

This clonotype appeared many times. V usage is TRBV7-3 and J usage is TRBJ2-2; 7 bases agree with TRBD1. V shed 5 bases and J 6 bases; nucleotides not matched to a gene: 3. This CDR3 is 13 amino acids long. The germline V gene has CDR1 SGHTA and CDR2 FQGTGA. The CDR3 nucleotides are TGTGCCAGCAGCAAGACAGGGTCCGGGGAGCTGTTTTTT. Translating it yields CASSKTGSGELFF.